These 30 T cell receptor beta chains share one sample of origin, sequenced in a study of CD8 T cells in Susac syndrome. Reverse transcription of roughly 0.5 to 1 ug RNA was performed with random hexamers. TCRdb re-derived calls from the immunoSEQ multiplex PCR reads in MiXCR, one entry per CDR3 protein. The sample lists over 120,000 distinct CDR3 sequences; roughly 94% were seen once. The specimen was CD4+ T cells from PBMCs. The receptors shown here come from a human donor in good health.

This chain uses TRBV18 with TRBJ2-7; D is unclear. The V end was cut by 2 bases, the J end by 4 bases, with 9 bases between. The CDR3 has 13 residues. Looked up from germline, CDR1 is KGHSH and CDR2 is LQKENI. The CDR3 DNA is TGTGCCAGCTCACCAGAGAGGCAGTACGAGCAGTACTTC. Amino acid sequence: CASSPERQYEQYF. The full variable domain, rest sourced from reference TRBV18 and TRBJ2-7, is NAGVMQNPRHLVRRRGQEARLRCSPMKGHSHVYWYRQLPEEGLKFMVYLQKENIIDESGMPKERFSAEFPKEGPSILRIQQVVRGDSAAYFCASSPERQYEQYFGPGTRLTVT.

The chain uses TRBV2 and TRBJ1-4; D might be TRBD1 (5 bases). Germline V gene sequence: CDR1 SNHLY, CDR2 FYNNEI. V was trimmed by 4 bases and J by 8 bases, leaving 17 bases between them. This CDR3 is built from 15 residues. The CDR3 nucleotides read TGTGCCAGCAGTGGGGACCCTCCCCTTGCAGAAAAACTGTTTTTT. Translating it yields CASSGDPPLAEKLFF.

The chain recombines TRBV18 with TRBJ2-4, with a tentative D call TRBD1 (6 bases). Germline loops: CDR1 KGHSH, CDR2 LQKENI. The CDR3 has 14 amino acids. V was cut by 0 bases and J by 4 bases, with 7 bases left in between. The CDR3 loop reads CASSPPDRKNIQYF. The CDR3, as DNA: TGTGCCAGCTCACCACCGGACAGAAAAAACATTCAGTACTTC.

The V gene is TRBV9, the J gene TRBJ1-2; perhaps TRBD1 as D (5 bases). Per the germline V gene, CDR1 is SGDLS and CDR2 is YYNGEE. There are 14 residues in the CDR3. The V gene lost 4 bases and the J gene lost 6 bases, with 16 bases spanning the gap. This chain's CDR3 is CASSRDRAAHGYTF. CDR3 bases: TGTGCCAGCAGCAGGGACCGAGCGGCCCATGGCTACACCTTC.

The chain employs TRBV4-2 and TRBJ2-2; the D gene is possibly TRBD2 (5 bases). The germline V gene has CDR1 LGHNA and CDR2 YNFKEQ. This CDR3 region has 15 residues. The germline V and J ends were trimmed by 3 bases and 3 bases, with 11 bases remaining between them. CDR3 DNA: TGTGCCAGCAGCCATGGTAGCGAGCACACCGGGGAGCTGTTTTTT. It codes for CASSHGSEHTGELFF.

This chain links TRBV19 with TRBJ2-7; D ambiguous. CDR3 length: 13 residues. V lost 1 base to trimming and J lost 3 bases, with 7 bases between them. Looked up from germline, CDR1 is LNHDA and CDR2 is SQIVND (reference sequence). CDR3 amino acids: CASSIAISYEQYF. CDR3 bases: TGTGCCAGTAGTATAGCAATCAGCTACGAGCAGTACTTC.

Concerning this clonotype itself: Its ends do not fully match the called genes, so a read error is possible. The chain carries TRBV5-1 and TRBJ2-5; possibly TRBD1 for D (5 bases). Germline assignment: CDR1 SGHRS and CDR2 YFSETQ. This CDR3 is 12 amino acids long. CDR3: CASSLGAETQYF. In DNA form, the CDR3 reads TGTGCCAGCAGTTTAGGGGCAGAGACCCAGTACTTC.

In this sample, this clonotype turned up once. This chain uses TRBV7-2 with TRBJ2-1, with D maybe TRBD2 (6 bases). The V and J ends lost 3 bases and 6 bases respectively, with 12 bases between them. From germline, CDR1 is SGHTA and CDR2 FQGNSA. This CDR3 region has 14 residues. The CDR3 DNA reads TGTGCCAGCAGCTTTGTGGGAGGCTCCAATGAGCAGTTCTTC. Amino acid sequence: CASSFVGGSNEQFF.

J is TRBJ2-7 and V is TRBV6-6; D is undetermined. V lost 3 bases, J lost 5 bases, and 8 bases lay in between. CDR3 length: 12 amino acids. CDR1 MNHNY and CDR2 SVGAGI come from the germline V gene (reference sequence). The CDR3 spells CASSYRTDEQYF. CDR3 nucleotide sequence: TGTGCCAGCAGTTATAGGACGGACGAGCAGTACTTC.

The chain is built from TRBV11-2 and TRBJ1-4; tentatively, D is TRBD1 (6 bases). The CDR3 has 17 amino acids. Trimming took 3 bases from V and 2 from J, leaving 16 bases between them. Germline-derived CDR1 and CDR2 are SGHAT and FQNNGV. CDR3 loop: CASSFLLRGRTNEKLFF. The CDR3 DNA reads TGTGCCAGCAGCTTCCTATTAAGGGGGAGGACTAATGAAAAACTGTTTTTT.

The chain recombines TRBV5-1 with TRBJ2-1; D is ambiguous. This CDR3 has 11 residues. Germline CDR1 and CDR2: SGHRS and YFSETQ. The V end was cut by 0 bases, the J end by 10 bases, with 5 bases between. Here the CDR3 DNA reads TGCGCCAGCAGCTTGGCGTACGAGCAGTTCTTC. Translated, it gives CASSLAYEQFF.

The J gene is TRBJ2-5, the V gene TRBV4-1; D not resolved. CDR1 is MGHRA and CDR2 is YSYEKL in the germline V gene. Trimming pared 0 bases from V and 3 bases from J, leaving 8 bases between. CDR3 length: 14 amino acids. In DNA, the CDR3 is TGCGCCAGCAGCCAAGATCGTCCTAAAGAGACCCAGTACTTC. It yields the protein CASSQDRPKETQYF.

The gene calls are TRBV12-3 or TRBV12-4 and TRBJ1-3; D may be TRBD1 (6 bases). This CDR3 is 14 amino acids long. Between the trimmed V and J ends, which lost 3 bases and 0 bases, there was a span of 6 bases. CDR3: CASSFRGSGNTIYF. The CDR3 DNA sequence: TGTGCCAGCAGTTTCAGGGGCTCTGGAAACACCATATATTTT.

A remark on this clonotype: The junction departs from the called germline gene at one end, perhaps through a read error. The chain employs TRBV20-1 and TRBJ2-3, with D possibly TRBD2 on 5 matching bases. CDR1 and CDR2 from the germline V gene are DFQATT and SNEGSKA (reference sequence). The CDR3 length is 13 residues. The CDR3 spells CSTRASPPDTQYF. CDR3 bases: TGCAGTACTAGGGCTAGCCCCCCAGATACGCAGTATTTT.

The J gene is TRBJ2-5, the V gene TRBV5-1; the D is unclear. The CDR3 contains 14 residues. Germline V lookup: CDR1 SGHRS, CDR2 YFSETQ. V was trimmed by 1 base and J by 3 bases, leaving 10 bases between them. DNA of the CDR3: TGCGCCAGCAGCTTGAGCCCTGGGGAAGAGACCCAGTACTTC. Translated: CASSLSPGEETQYF.

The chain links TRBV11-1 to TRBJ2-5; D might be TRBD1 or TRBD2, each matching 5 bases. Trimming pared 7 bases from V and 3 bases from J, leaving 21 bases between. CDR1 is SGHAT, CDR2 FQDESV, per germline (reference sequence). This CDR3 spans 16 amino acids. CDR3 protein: CASKPGTSTLKETQYF. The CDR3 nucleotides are TGTGCCAGCAAGCCCGGGACCTCTACCCTGAAAGAGACCCAGTACTTC. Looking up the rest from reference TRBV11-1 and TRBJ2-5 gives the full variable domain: EAEVAQSPRYKITEKSQAVAFWCDPISGHATLYWYRQILGQGPELLVQFQDESVVDDSQLPKDRFSAERLKGVDSTLKIQPAELGDSAMYLCASKPGTSTLKETQYFGPGTRLLVL.

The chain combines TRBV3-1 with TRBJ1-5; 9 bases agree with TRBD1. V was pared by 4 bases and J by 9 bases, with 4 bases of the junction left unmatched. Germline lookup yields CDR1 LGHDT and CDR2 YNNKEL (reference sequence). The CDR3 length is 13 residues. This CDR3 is CASSPGQGGPQHF. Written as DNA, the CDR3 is TGTGCCAGCAGCCCGGGACAGGGAGGGCCCCAGCATTTT.

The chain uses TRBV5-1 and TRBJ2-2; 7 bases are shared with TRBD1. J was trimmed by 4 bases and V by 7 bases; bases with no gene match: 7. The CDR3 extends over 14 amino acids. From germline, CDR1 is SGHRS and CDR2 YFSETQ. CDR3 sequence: CASGEGGSTGELFF. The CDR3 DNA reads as TGCGCCAGCGGTGAAGGGGGCAGCACCGGGGAGCTGTTTTTT. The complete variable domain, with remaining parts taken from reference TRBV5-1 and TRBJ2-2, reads KAGVTQTPRYLIKTRGQQVTLSCSPISGHRSVSWYQQTPGQGLQFLFEYFSETQRNKGNFPGRFSGRQFSNSRSEMNVSTLELGDSALYLCASGEGGSTGELFFGEGSRLTVL.

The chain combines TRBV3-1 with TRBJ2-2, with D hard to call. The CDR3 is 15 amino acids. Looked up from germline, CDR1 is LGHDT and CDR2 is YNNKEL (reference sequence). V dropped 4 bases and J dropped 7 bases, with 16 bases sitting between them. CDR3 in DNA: TGTGCCAGCAGCCCAAACCCAGCATGGGGCGGGGAGCTGTTTTTT. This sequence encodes CASSPNPAWGGELFF.

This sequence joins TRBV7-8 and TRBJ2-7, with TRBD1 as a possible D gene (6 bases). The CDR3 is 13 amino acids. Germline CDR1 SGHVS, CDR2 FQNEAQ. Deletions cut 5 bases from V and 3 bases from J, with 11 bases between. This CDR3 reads CASSGDRNYEQYF. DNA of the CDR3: TGTGCCAGCAGCGGTGACAGGAACTACGAGCAGTACTTC.

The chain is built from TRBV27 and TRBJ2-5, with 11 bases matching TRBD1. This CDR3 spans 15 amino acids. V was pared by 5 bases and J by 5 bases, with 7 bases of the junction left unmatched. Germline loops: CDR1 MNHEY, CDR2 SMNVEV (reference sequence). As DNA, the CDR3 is TGTGCCAGCAGTGCCCGGACAGGGGGCAGGGAGACCCAGTACTTC. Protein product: CASSARTGGRETQYF.

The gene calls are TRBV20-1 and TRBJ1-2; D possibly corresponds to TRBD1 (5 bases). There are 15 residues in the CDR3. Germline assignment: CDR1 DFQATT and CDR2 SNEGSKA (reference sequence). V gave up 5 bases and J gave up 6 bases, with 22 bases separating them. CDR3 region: CSAPMTALGVHGYTF. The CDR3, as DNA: TGCAGTGCTCCGATGACAGCCTTGGGAGTACATGGCTACACCTTC.

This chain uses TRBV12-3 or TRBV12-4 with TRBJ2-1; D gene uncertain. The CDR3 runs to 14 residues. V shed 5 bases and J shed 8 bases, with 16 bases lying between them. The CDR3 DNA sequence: TGTGCCAGCAGTCCGATGGGCGGTGGGGATGAGCAGTTCTTC. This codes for CASSPMGGGDEQFF.

The CDR3 DNA reads TGCAGCGTTGAAGATCGGAACTACGAGCAGTACTTC. Translating gives CSVEDRNYEQYF. This rearrangement joins TRBV29-1 to TRBJ2-7; no clear D gene. The V end lost 0 bases, the J end lost 3 bases, and 6 bases lay between the germline ends. Germline V gives CDR1 SQVTM, CDR2 ANQGSEA. The CDR3 extends over 12 amino acids.

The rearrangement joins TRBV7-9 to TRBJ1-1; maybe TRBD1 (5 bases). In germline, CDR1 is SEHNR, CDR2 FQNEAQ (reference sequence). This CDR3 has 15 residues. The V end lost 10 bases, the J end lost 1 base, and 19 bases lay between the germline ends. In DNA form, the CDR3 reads TGTGCCACCATTCCACCAGGGCGAGGGAACACTGAAGCTTTCTTT. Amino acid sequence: CATIPPGRGNTEAFF.

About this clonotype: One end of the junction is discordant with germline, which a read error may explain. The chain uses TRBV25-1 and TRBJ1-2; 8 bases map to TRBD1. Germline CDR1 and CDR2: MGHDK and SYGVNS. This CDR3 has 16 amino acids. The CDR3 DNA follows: TGTGCCAGCAGTGAAGGCCATGGTGCAGGGGGCTATAGCTACACCTTC. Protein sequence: CASSEGHGAGGYSYTF.

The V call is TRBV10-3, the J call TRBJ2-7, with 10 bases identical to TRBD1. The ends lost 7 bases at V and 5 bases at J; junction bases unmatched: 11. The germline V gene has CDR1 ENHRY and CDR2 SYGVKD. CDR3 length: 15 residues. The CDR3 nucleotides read TGTGCCATCATGGTAAGGGACAGGGGAACCGACGAGCAGTACTTC. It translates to CAIMVRDRGTDEQYF.

This CDR3 reads CAISERGTTSTDTQYF. Written as DNA, the CDR3 is TGTGCCATCAGTGAGCGTGGGACCACCAGCACAGATACGCAGTATTTT. The V and J genes are TRBV10-3 and TRBJ2-3, with D possibly being TRBD1 or TRBD2 (5 bases each). The germline V and J ends were trimmed by 2 bases and 0 bases, with 12 bases remaining between them. Germline CDR1 reads ENHRY; CDR2 reads SYGVKD. This CDR3 contains 16 residues.

In DNA form, the CDR3 reads TGTGCCAGCAGGGGGACTAGCGGGAAGAATGAGCAGTTCTTC. Translated: CASRGTSGKNEQFF. The rearrangement joins TRBV2 to TRBJ2-1; 13 bases are shared with TRBD2. The CDR3 length is 14 residues. Germline V CDR1 and CDR2: SNHLY, FYNNEI. The V and J ends lost 6 bases and 7 bases, in that order; junction bases with no gene match: 3.

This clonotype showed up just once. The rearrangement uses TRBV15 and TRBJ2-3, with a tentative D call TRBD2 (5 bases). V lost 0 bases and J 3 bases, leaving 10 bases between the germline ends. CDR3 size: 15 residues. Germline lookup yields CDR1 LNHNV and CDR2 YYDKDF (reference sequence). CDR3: CATSRDRGKTDTQYF. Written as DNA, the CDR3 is TGTGCCACCAGCAGAGATAGAGGGAAAACAGATACGCAGTATTTT. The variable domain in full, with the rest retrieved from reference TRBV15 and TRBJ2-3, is DAMVIQNPRYQVTQFGKPVTLSCSQTLNHNVMYWYQQKSSQAPKLLFHYYDKDFNNEADTPDNFQSRRPNTSFCFLDIRSPGLGDTAMYLCATSRDRGKTDTQYFGPGTRLTVL.